The clone carrying this T cell receptor (beta chain) was seen repeatedly, ten times or more. Its antigen is still unknown. The germline CDR1 and CDR2 sequences are SGHRS and YFSETQ. V dropped 0 bases and J dropped 4 bases, with 7 bases sitting between them. The CDR3 has 13 amino acids. These data belong to a study of CD8 T cells in ankylosing spondylitis. Study-wide results and limits: It appeared that ankylosing spondylitis blood was characterized by a TCR beta motif of several highly homologous variants.

As the method for making TCR beta libraries, quantitative 5'-RACE with molecular barcodes was used. TCRdb ran MiXCR on the 5' RACE reads and lists one entry per CDR3 protein. The sample records around 280,000 distinct CDR3 sequences, 20% being singletons. This TCR came from a male donor with ankylosing spondylitis or in good health (not recorded which). This chain uses TRBV5-1 with TRBJ1-2; D possibly corresponds to TRBD1 (6 bases). Sequencing used blood, either unsorted or a sorted T cell fraction (not recorded which). CDR3 sequence (DNA): TGCGCCAGCAGCTTGGAGGGGGTCTATGGCTACACCTTC. The encoded protein is CASSLEGVYGYTF.